The present T cell receptor (beta chain) was sequenced within a study of blood T cell repertoires in COVID-19. Background on the study: The United States, Italy and Spain provided the acute and convalescent COVID-19 samples. Nucleic acid was either cDNA or gDNA, and it came from T cells, B-cell-depleted T cells, or PBMCs.

Original processing methods: How many nucleated cells were present was estimated from reference gene primer amplification. The assay was immunoSEQ multiplex PCR, and TCRdb's table has in-frame clones only and misses some. The V and J calls and the clone size are those of that table, but D and trimming were determined from the DNA. The sample lists 35,000 to 45,000 clones; around four fifths were seen once. There are 18 residues in the CDR3. Trimming at V came to 5 bases and at J to 5 bases, leaving 16 bases not matched to a gene. The germline CDR1 and CDR2 sequences are SGHTA and FQGTGA. This TCR derives from a human donor in a cohort sampled during active COVID-19. The rearrangement joins TRBV7-3 to TRBJ2-3; 10 bases fit TRBD2. Sequenced material: peripheral blood. The CDR3 spells CASSRGTSVTREGDTQYF. CDR3 DNA: TGTGCCAGCAGCCGCGGGACTAGCGTCACCCGGGAGGGAGATACGCAGTATTTT.